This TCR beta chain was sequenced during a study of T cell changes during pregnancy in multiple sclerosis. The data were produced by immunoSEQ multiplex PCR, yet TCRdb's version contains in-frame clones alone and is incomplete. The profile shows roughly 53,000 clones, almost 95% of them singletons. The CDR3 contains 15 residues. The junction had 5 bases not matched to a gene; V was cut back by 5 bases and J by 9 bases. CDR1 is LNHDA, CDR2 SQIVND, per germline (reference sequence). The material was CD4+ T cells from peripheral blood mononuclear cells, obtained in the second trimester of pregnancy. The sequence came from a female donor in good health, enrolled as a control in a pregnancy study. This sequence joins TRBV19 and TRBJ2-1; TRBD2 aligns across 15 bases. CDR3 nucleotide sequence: TGTGCCAGTAGTGCCCGGACTAGCGGGGGGGTTGAGCAGTTCTTC. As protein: CASSARTSGGVEQFF.